Listed below are T cell receptor beta chains from one sample, sequenced in a study of T-cell memory formation after mild COVID-19. TCRdb analysed the 5' RACE reads with MiXCR anew, one entry per CDR3 protein. The table shows some 210,000 distinct CDR3 sequences, with about 27% occurring only once. Sample: PBMCs or a T cell subset sorted from them (not recorded which). Source of these receptors: an adult woman who had mild COVID-19 (a few samples of this study predate the infection). Cell type and time point are not known. CDR3s include the opening cysteine and the closing phenylalanine or tryptophan. Fields, in order: clone size, D gene, J gene, V gene, CDR3 protein, CDR3 DNA. D genes are given only for firm matches. Size tells how often a clone was seen (once, few, many) or the class of an expanded clone, and some rows leave it out.

clone size: few
D gene: .
J gene: TRBJ2-7
V gene: TRBV24-1
CDR3 protein: CATSGQTYEQYF
CDR3 DNA: TGTGCCACCAGCGGACAGACCTACGAGCAGTACTTC

clone size: few
D gene: .
J gene: TRBJ1-1
V gene: TRBV7-8
CDR3 protein: CASTMFSNTEAFF
CDR3 DNA: TGTGCCAGCACGATGTTCTCGAACACTGAAGCTTTCTTT

clone size: .
D gene: .
J gene: TRBJ2-7
V gene: TRBV5-1
CDR3 protein: CASSALLGPSYEQYF
CDR3 DNA: TGCGCCAGCAGCGCGCTCCTAGGACCCTCCTACGAGCAGTACTTC

clone size: few
D gene: TRBD1
J gene: TRBJ1-1
V gene: TRBV12-3/TRBV12-4
CDR3 protein: CASSPRDSEAFF
CDR3 DNA: TGTGCCAGCAGTCCGCGGGACAGTGAAGCTTTCTTT

clone size: .
D gene: .
J gene: TRBJ1-2
V gene: TRBV21-1
CDR3 protein: CASSKGSYGYTF
CDR3 DNA: TGTGCCAGCAGCAAAGGCAGCTATGGCTACACCTTC

clone size: .
D gene: TRBD2
J gene: TRBJ2-1
V gene: TRBV5-1
CDR3 protein: CASSFSLAGGYLNYNEQFF
CDR3 DNA: TGCGCCAGCAGCTTTAGCCTAGCGGGAGGGTACCTTAACTACAATGAGCAGTTCTTC

clone size: few
D gene: TRBD1
J gene: TRBJ1-2
V gene: TRBV13
CDR3 protein: CASSLLDRSHYGYTF
CDR3 DNA: TGTGCCAGCAGCTTATTGGACAGGTCCCACTATGGCTACACCTTC

clone size: .
D gene: .
J gene: TRBJ1-1
V gene: TRBV5-1
CDR3 protein: CASSLEAVMNTEAFF
CDR3 DNA: TGCGCCAGCAGCTTGGAGGCAGTTATGAACACTGAAGCTTTCTTT

clone size: .
D gene: .
J gene: TRBJ1-2
V gene: TRBV4-2
CDR3 protein: CASSQEPGADYGYTF
CDR3 DNA: TGTGCCAGCAGCCAAGAACCGGGCGCTGACTATGGCTACACCTTC

clone size: .
D gene: .
J gene: TRBJ1-1
V gene: TRBV19
CDR3 protein: CASRGRDTRRTEAFF
CDR3 DNA: TGTGCCAGTAGAGGCCGGGACACTCGTCGGACTGAAGCTTTCTTT

clone size: few
D gene: .
J gene: TRBJ1-1
V gene: TRBV9
CDR3 protein: CASSIDSGTEAFF
CDR3 DNA: TGTGCCAGCAGCATAGACAGCGGCACTGAAGCTTTCTTT

clone size: few
D gene: TRBD2
J gene: TRBJ2-1
V gene: TRBV7-8
CDR3 protein: CASSHRLAGGPEQFF
CDR3 DNA: TGTGCCAGCAGCCACCGACTAGCGGGAGGCCCTGAGCAGTTCTTC

clone size: medium-sized
D gene: TRBD1
J gene: TRBJ2-7
V gene: TRBV5-5
CDR3 protein: CASSRTTGAEQYF
CDR3 DNA: TGTGCCAGCAGCCGAACTACAGGGGCAGAGCAGTACTTC

clone size: once
D gene: TRBD1
J gene: TRBJ2-3
V gene: TRBV5-1
CDR3 protein: CASSLSPGTGGMDTQYF
CDR3 DNA: TGCGCCAGCAGCTTGTCGCCCGGGACAGGGGGGATGGATACGCAGTATTTT

clone size: .
D gene: TRBD1
J gene: TRBJ1-2
V gene: TRBV5-1
CDR3 protein: CASSPTGARVGDYGYTF
CDR3 DNA: TGCGCCAGCAGCCCGACAGGGGCCAGAGTTGGAGACTATGGCTACACCTTC

clone size: few
D gene: .
J gene: TRBJ2-3
V gene: TRBV3-1
CDR3 protein: CASSQVAVADTQYF
CDR3 DNA: TGTGCCAGCAGCCAAGTGGCCGTTGCAGATACGCAGTATTTT

clone size: few
D gene: .
J gene: TRBJ1-3
V gene: TRBV10-3
CDR3 protein: CAISENSSGNTIYF
CDR3 DNA: TGTGCCATCAGTGAAAACAGCTCTGGAAACACCATATATTTT

clone size: few
D gene: TRBD1
J gene: TRBJ2-7
V gene: TRBV7-2
CDR3 protein: CASSLRPTGARDEQYF
CDR3 DNA: TGTGCCAGCAGCTTAAGGCCGACAGGGGCAAGGGACGAGCAGTACTTC

clone size: .
D gene: TRBD2
J gene: TRBJ2-5
V gene: TRBV12-3/TRBV12-4
CDR3 protein: CASSLLAGASETQYF
CDR3 DNA: TGTGCCAGCAGTCTGTTAGCGGGAGCCTCCGAGACCCAGTACTTC

clone size: .
D gene: TRBD1
J gene: TRBJ2-5
V gene: TRBV11-2
CDR3 protein: CASSLGGTGSNRAQYF
CDR3 DNA: TGTGCCAGCAGCCTAGGCGGGACAGGGTCGAACAGGGCCCAGTACTTC

clone size: few
D gene: .
J gene: TRBJ2-6
V gene: TRBV5-1
CDR3 protein: CASGDSGANVLTF
CDR3 DNA: TGCGCCAGCGGCGACTCTGGGGCCAACGTCCTGACTTTC

clone size: .
D gene: .
J gene: TRBJ2-1
V gene: TRBV2
CDR3 protein: CASSDTFF
CDR3 DNA: TGTGCCAGCAGTGACACGTTCTTC

clone size: .
D gene: .
J gene: TRBJ2-1
V gene: TRBV12-3/TRBV12-4
CDR3 protein: CSTGENGNEQFF
CDR3 DNA: TGTTCGACAGGCGAAAACGGCAATGAGCAGTTCTTC

clone size: .
D gene: .
J gene: TRBJ2-3
V gene: TRBV5-6
CDR3 protein: CASRLAAALDRGTQYF
CDR3 DNA: TGTGCCAGCAGATTGGCCGCTGCCTTGGACCGGGGTACGCAGTATTTT

clone size: few
D gene: .
J gene: TRBJ2-7
V gene: TRBV20-1
CDR3 protein: CSATTGPPPEQYF
CDR3 DNA: TGCAGTGCTACGACGGGACCGCCTCCCGAGCAGTACTTC

clone size: many
D gene: TRBD2
J gene: TRBJ2-1
V gene: TRBV9
CDR3 protein: CASSLSSGGYNEQFF
CDR3 DNA: TGTGCCAGCAGCTTATCTAGCGGGGGATACAATGAGCAGTTCTTC

clone size: .
D gene: .
J gene: TRBJ2-3
V gene: TRBV20-1
CDR3 protein: CSARDRKGGRTTDTQYF
CDR3 DNA: TGCAGTGCTAGAGATCGGAAGGGGGGGCGGACCACAGATACGCAGTATTTT

clone size: .
D gene: TRBD1
J gene: TRBJ1-2
V gene: TRBV5-6
CDR3 protein: CASSLGQGASYGYTF
CDR3 DNA: TGTGCCAGCAGCTTGGGACAGGGTGCCTCCTATGGCTACACCTTC

clone size: .
D gene: TRBD1
J gene: TRBJ1-2
V gene: TRBV7-9
CDR3 protein: CASSSDRGDYGYTF
CDR3 DNA: TGTGCCAGCAGCTCGGACAGGGGGGACTATGGCTACACCTTC

clone size: once
D gene: TRBD1
J gene: TRBJ1-1
V gene: TRBV7-3
CDR3 protein: CASSLVGTGMNTEAFF
CDR3 DNA: TGTGCCAGCAGCTTAGTCGGGACAGGGATGAACACTGAAGCTTTCTTT

clone size: few
D gene: .
J gene: TRBJ2-1
V gene: TRBV7-9
CDR3 protein: CASSLDDNTPRFF
CDR3 DNA: TGTGCCAGCAGCTTAGATGACAACACCCCAAGGTTCTTC

clone size: few
D gene: TRBD2
J gene: TRBJ2-3
V gene: TRBV7-3
CDR3 protein: CASSVLAGVYDTQYF
CDR3 DNA: TGTGCCAGCAGCGTACTAGCGGGAGTTTACGATACGCAGTATTTT

clone size: many
D gene: .
J gene: TRBJ2-1
V gene: TRBV12-3/TRBV12-4
CDR3 protein: CASSFGGNEQFF
CDR3 DNA: TGTGCCAGCAGTTTCGGGGGCAATGAGCAGTTCTTC

clone size: .
D gene: .
J gene: TRBJ2-3
V gene: TRBV7-6
CDR3 protein: CASSPRAGRGGTDTQYF
CDR3 DNA: TGTGCCAGCAGCCCCCGGGCCGGGCGGGGAGGCACAGATACGCAGTATTTT

clone size: few
D gene: .
J gene: TRBJ2-1
V gene: TRBV9
CDR3 protein: CASSVSAGSYNEQFF
CDR3 DNA: TGTGCCAGCAGCGTTTCTGCGGGCTCCTACAATGAGCAGTTCTTC

clone size: .
D gene: .
J gene: TRBJ2-7
V gene: TRBV29-1
CDR3 protein: CSVEAFGGGSSYEQYF
CDR3 DNA: TGCAGCGTTGAAGCTTTTGGTGGCGGATCTTCCTACGAGCAGTACTTC

clone size: .
D gene: TRBD1
J gene: TRBJ1-3
V gene: TRBV7-3
CDR3 protein: CASSRGQENTIYF
CDR3 DNA: TGTGCCAGCAGCCGGGGACAGGAAAACACCATATATTTT

clone size: .
D gene: .
J gene: TRBJ1-1
V gene: TRBV7-9
CDR3 protein: CASSHVGRDTEAFF
CDR3 DNA: TGTGCCAGCAGCCACGTAGGCAGGGACACTGAAGCTTTCTTT

clone size: few
D gene: TRBD2
J gene: TRBJ2-3
V gene: TRBV4-2
CDR3 protein: CASSQDLSGGSLDTQYF
CDR3 DNA: TGTGCCAGCAGCCAAGATTTGAGCGGGGGGTCTCTAGATACGCAGTATTTT

clone size: once
D gene: .
J gene: TRBJ1-1
V gene: TRBV20-1
CDR3 protein: CSARSGAVTEAFF
CDR3 DNA: TGCAGTGCTAGGTCAGGGGCTGTCACTGAAGCTTTCTTT

clone size: .
D gene: .
J gene: TRBJ1-5
V gene: TRBV20-1
CDR3 protein: CSASSNSNQPQHF
CDR3 DNA: TGCAGTGCTAGTTCAAACAGCAATCAGCCCCAGCATTTT

clone size: few
D gene: TRBD1
J gene: TRBJ1-4
V gene: TRBV14
CDR3 protein: CASSQERQGRNEKLFF
CDR3 DNA: TGTGCCAGCAGCCAAGAAAGACAGGGACGGAATGAAAAACTGTTTTTT

clone size: few
D gene: TRBD2
J gene: TRBJ2-7
V gene: TRBV28
CDR3 protein: CASSPTGLAGFLEQYF
CDR3 DNA: TGTGCCAGCAGTCCCACCGGACTAGCGGGCTTCCTCGAGCAGTACTTC

clone size: .
D gene: .
J gene: TRBJ1-1
V gene: TRBV3-1
CDR3 protein: CASSQTGLEAFF
CDR3 DNA: TGTGCCAGCAGCCAAACAGGGCTTGAAGCTTTCTTT

clone size: few
D gene: TRBD1
J gene: TRBJ2-4
V gene: TRBV29-1
CDR3 protein: CSVLRPGQGPHPYKNIQYF
CDR3 DNA: TGCAGCGTCCTCCGGCCGGGACAGGGCCCCCACCCCTACAAAAACATTCAGTACTTC

clone size: few
D gene: TRBD2
J gene: TRBJ2-2
V gene: TRBV12-3/TRBV12-4
CDR3 protein: CASGPPGLASTNTGELFF
CDR3 DNA: TGTGCCAGCGGTCCTCCGGGACTAGCCTCAACCAACACCGGGGAGCTGTTTTTT